Below, 8 T cell receptor beta chains from the same sample are listed, as sequenced in a study of shared clonotypes between healthy human individuals. The repertoire was sequenced with immunoSEQ multiplex PCR; TCRdb's copy has only in-frame clones and lacks some. The sample records 1.5 million to 2.5 million clones, about 95% being singletons. Naive CD8 cells lacked CD45RO, underwent positive selection for CCR7 and left out terminally differentiated effector memory CD45RA+ cells. The sequenced sample was naive CD8+ T cells sorted from blood. Receptors originate from a man aged 18-30 years in good health.

The J gene is TRBJ2-1, the V gene TRBV4-3, with D perhaps matching TRBD2 (6 bases). Per the germline V gene, CDR1 is LGHNA and CDR2 is YSLEER. The length of the CDR3 is 15 residues. Trimming removed 1 base at V and 8 bases at J, with 15 bases between. CDR3 sequence (DNA): TGCGCCAGCAGCCAAGTAGCGGCCCCGACGGATGAGCAGTTCTTC. It encodes CASSQVAAPTDEQFF.

This clone was counted a single time. The CDR3 is CASRRQGVGNEQFF. As DNA, the CDR3 is TGTGCCAGCAGGAGGCAGGGGGTAGGCAATGAGCAGTTCTTC. This sequence joins TRBV7-9 and TRBJ2-1, with 7 bases that match TRBD1. The CDR3 runs to 14 residues. V dropped 6 bases and J dropped 6; count of bases not matched to a gene: 8. Per the germline V gene, CDR1 is SEHNR and CDR2 is FQNEAQ (reference sequence).

The chain uses TRBV4-1 and TRBJ2-7; TRBD1 agrees at 9 bases. The trim removed 1 base at V and 2 bases at J, leaving 9 bases unmatched. CDR3 length equals 17 residues. CDR1 and CDR2 from the germline V gene are MGHRA and YSYEKL. CDR3 residues: CASSQAGQGIVTYEQYF. DNA for the CDR3: TGCGCCAGCAGCCAAGCGGGACAGGGCATAGTAACCTACGAGCAGTACTTC.

This chain links TRBV30 with TRBJ2-7, with D tentatively TRBD1 (5 bases). Germline CDR1 is GTSNPN and CDR2 is SVGIG (reference sequence). This CDR3 comprises 14 residues. The V end lost 2 bases, the J end lost 3 bases, and 14 bases lay between the germline ends. The CDR3 sequence: CAWSFGHRGYEQYF. DNA for the CDR3: TGTGCCTGGAGTTTTGGACACCGTGGCTACGAGCAGTACTTC. The entire variable domain, with the rest obtained from reference TRBV30 and TRBJ2-7, is as follows: SQTIHQWPATLVQPVGSPLSLECTVEGTSNPNLYWYRQAAGRGLQLLFYSVGIGQISSEVPQNLSASRPQDRQFILSSKKLLLSDSGFYLCAWSFGHRGYEQYFGPGTRLTVT.

V usage is TRBV30 and J usage is TRBJ2-5, with 8 bases identical to TRBD1. J was trimmed by 3 bases and V by 5 bases; bases with no gene match: 2. The CDR3 is made up of 12 amino acids. From germline, CDR1 is GTSNPN and CDR2 SVGIG (reference sequence). The CDR3 reads CAWQDREETQYF. CDR3 DNA sequence: TGTGCCTGGCAGGACAGGGAAGAGACCCAGTACTTC.

Concerning this clone: The same CDR3 can be traced to other DNA sequences in this sample. V is TRBV5-6 and J is TRBJ2-7; D not certain. The CDR3 sequence is 13 residues long. Germline V gives CDR1 SGHDT, CDR2 YYEEEE. Trimming removed 0 bases from V and 1 base from J, with 5 bases in between. The CDR3 spells CASSLVGSYEQYF. The CDR3 nucleotides read TGTGCCAGCAGCTTGGTAGGGTCCTACGAGCAGTACTTC.

V usage is TRBV29-1 and J usage is TRBJ1-1, with no clear D. Germline V lookup: CDR1 SQVTM, CDR2 ANQGSEA. The V and J ends lost 0 bases and 2 bases respectively, with 7 bases between them. The CDR3 contains 13 residues. The CDR3 region is CSVEDYGNTEAFF. The CDR3 region has the DNA TGCAGCGTTGAAGATTACGGTAACACTGAAGCTTTCTTT. The complete variable domain, with remaining parts taken from reference TRBV29-1 and TRBJ1-1, reads SAVISQKPSRDICQRGTSLTIQCQVDSQVTMMFWYRQQPGQSLTLIATANQGSEATYESGFVIDKFPISRPNLTFSTLTVSNMSPEDSSIYLCSVEDYGNTEAFFGQGTRLTVV.

Details on this clone: The same CDR3 can be traced to other DNA sequences in this sample. This chain uses TRBV27 with TRBJ1-1; possible D gene TRBD1, 6 bases. The ends were cut back, 3 bases at V and 5 bases at J, with 13 bases in the middle. CDR1 MNHEY and CDR2 SMNVEV come from the germline V gene (reference sequence). This CDR3 has 14 amino acids. The CDR3 loop reads CASSFTGANTEAFF. CDR3 in DNA: TGTGCCAGCAGTTTTACGGGGGCGAATACTGAAGCTTTCTTT.